This T cell receptor beta chain was obtained from a study of human T cells and chemical hapten exposure. The study's library attached unique molecular identifiers to single cDNA molecules. TCRdb re-analysed the reads in MiXCR, keeping a single row per CDR3 protein. Among about 120,000 distinct CDR3 sequences, over 6.5% were seen once, and the ten largest hold 1.2% to 1.5%. Extraction of total RNA was performed on unfractionated whole blood. This clonotype was detected a few times. Germline CDR1 and CDR2: SGHTA and FQGNSA. The CDR3 has 14 residues. V was cut by 1 base and J by 2 bases, with 6 bases left in between.

The J gene is TRBJ2-4, the V gene TRBV7-2, with D unresolved. The TCR comes from a human donor in good health. Some clones in this sample may be carry-over from other donors' samples. Sequencing was carried out using whole blood. CDR3 sequence reads: CASSLVLSKNIQYF. For the CDR3, the DNA is TGTGCCAGCAGCTTAGTGTTGTCCAAAAACATTCAGTACTTC.